The present T cell receptor (beta chain) was sequenced within a study of blood T cell repertoires in COVID-19. Study-level information: From the United States, Italy and Spain came samples of acute and convalescent COVID-19. T cells, B-cell-depleted T cells, or PBMCs supplied cDNA or gDNA.

Trimming shortened V by 1 base and J by 5 bases, and 6 bases separated the two germline ends. Germline V gives CDR1 KGHSH, CDR2 LQKENI. This CDR3 is 14 amino acids long. Data came from immunoSEQ multiplex PCR; TCRdb stores just in-frame clones and leaves some out. The sample includes roughly 240,000 clones, approximately 85% of them seen just once. All recovered Cohort 3 donors got two negative PCRs, got clearance, or saw symptom resolution. This TCR came from a woman between 50 and 59 years old who had recovered from COVID-19. The rearrangement joins TRBV18 to TRBJ1-6, with no clear D. The sequenced material came from PBMCs or T cells enriched from blood (not recorded which). The CDR3 here is CASSPLQDNSPLHF. As DNA, the CDR3 is TGTGCCAGCTCACCACTCCAGGATAATTCACCCCTCCACTTT.